A selection of T cell receptor beta chains follows, all from one sample in a study of blood T cells in healthy people across ages. TCRdb reprocessed the 5' RACE reads with MiXCR, giving one entry per CDR3 protein. The sample yields 1 million to 1.2 million distinct CDR3 sequences, roughly two fifths seen once. Sequenced input: blood. These receptors all stem from a man aged 18 to 30 in good health. CDR3s include the opening cysteine and the closing phenylalanine or tryptophan. The D gene is left open where the match is weak. Clone size is stated in some rows and not others, as once, few, many or a class when expanded.

d_gene,v_gene,abundance,j_gene,CDR3nt,CDR3aa
NA,TRBV21-1,few,TRBJ1-6,TGTGCCAGCACCGATTTCAATCCCCTCCACTTT,CASTDFNPLHF
TRBD1,TRBV4-1,few,TRBJ1-2,TGCGCCAGCAGCCAAGATCCTCTGTTAGGGGGCAATTACGGCTACACCTTC,CASSQDPLLGGNYGYTF
NA,TRBV7-8,NA,TRBJ1-1,TGTGCCAGCAGCTTTACCGACGGAAACACTGAAGCTTTCTTT,CASSFTDGNTEAFF
NA,TRBV12-3/TRBV12-4,NA,TRBJ1-5,TGTGCCAGCACCATCCGCAGCAATCAGCCCCAGCATTTT,CASTIRSNQPQHF
TRBD1,TRBV6-2/TRBV6-3,NA,TRBJ1-5,TGTGCCAGCAGTACCCAGGGGGGAGCTGTGGGCAATCAGCCCCAGCATTTT,CASSTQGGAVGNQPQHF
NA,TRBV6-5,few,TRBJ1-2,TGTGCCAGCAGGCCACCGACGGGGGGGCGCGATGGCTACACCTTC,CASRPPTGGRDGYTF
NA,TRBV6-1,few,TRBJ1-2,TGTGCCAGCAGTGAACCGAGCTACTATGGCTACACCTTC,CASSEPSYYGYTF
NA,TRBV21-1,NA,TRBJ2-7,TGTGCCAGCAGCAAAGTTCCCCGGGACAGGGGGCATGAGCAGTACTTC,CASSKVPRDRGHEQYF
TRBD1,TRBV28,NA,TRBJ2-7,TGTGCCAGCAGTGGATCCGGGACAGGGTTCCCCTACGAGCAGTACTTC,CASSGSGTGFPYEQYF
TRBD1,TRBV20-1,few,TRBJ2-3,TGCAGTGCTAGAAAACGACAGGGGGTAACCACAGATACGCAGTATTTT,CSARKRQGVTTDTQYF
NA,TRBV7-2,NA,TRBJ1-1,TGTGCCAGCACCTCGACCCGGGAGAACACTGAAGCTTTCTTT,CASTSTRENTEAFF
NA,TRBV2,NA,TRBJ1-5,TGTGCCAGCAATACGAGGGGATCTAATCAGCCCCAGCATTTT,CASNTRGSNQPQHF
NA,TRBV7-6,few,TRBJ2-5,TGTGCCAGCAGCTTCATCAGGGGCGCCCAAGAGACCCAGTACTTC,CASSFIRGAQETQYF
NA,TRBV9,NA,TRBJ2-1,TGTGCCAGCAGCGCCCCTGGGGTACCTTTCTACAATGAGCAGTTCTTC,CASSAPGVPFYNEQFF
TRBD1,TRBV7-9,NA,TRBJ2-7,TGTGCCAGCAGCTTGACCGACAGGGGTGCGGTCTACGAGCAGTACTTC,CASSLTDRGAVYEQYF
NA,TRBV3-1,NA,TRBJ1-5,TGTGCCAGCAGCCAAGAGGTGTTACAGAATAGCAATCAGCCCCAGCATTTT,CASSQEVLQNSNQPQHF
NA,TRBV7-2,NA,TRBJ2-1,TGTGCCAGCAGCCCTCCGCTAAGGGATGAGCAGTTCTTC,CASSPPLRDEQFF
NA,TRBV21-1,NA,TRBJ1-4,TGTGCCAGCAGAAACAGGGGGCGTGAAAAACTGTTTTTT,CASRNRGREKLFF
NA,TRBV7-9,NA,TRBJ1-2,TGTGCCAGCAGCTTAATTACAAGTGGGACATTAAATAATGGCTACACCTTC,CASSLITSGTLNNGYTF
NA,TRBV6-5,NA,TRBJ2-7,TGTGCCAGCAGTTACGGCTTCGGATCCTACGAGCAGTACTTC,CASSYGFGSYEQYF
NA,TRBV14,NA,TRBJ1-2,TGTGCCAGCAGCCAAATGAGGAACTATGGCTACACCTTC,CASSQMRNYGYTF
NA,TRBV12-3/TRBV12-4,NA,TRBJ1-6,TGTGCCAGCAGGGCAGGGACCTTAAGTTCACCCCTCCACTTT,CASRAGTLSSPLHF
TRBD2,TRBV6-5,NA,TRBJ2-7,TGTGCCAGCAGTCCCGGACTAGGGAGCTCCTACGAGCAGTACTTC,CASSPGLGSSYEQYF
NA,TRBV20-1,NA,TRBJ1-2,TGCAGTGCTAGAGTGACCGGGACGATTTCTCGCTACACCTTC,CSARVTGTISRYTF
NA,TRBV7-9,NA,TRBJ1-4,TGTGCCAGCAGCTTCAAGGACGGGAGCAGGGGAAAACTGTTTTTT,CASSFKDGSRGKLFF
NA,TRBV12-3/TRBV12-4,many,TRBJ1-1,TGTGCCAGCAGTCAGGGGTCCGACACTGAAGCTTTCTTT,CASSQGSDTEAFF
TRBD2,TRBV2,NA,TRBJ2-2,TGTGCCAGCAGTGATTCAGGGCAGGGACTAGGCGAGCTGTTTTTT,CASSDSGQGLGELFF
NA,TRBV20-1,NA,TRBJ2-7,TGCAGTGCTACTCGCCGGGACGGGAAGGTCGAGCAGTACTTC,CSATRRDGKVEQYF
NA,TRBV25-1,many,TRBJ2-5,TGTGCCAGCAGTGAATACTCCACGGGAAAAGAGACCCAGTACTTC,CASSEYSTGKETQYF
NA,TRBV9,NA,TRBJ2-5,TGTGCCAGCAGCGTATGGGGCGGGGCCCAAGAGACCCAGTACTTC,CASSVWGGAQETQYF
NA,TRBV3-1,NA,TRBJ1-1,TGTGCCAGCAGCCAAGTTAGGGCAGGCTTTCCCACTGAAGCTTTCTTT,CASSQVRAGFPTEAFF
TRBD1,TRBV7-9,few,TRBJ1-2,TGTGCCAGCAGCGCACAGGGGGCTCAAATTATTTCTAACTATGGCTACACCTTC,CASSAQGAQIISNYGYTF
TRBD2,TRBV11-1,many,TRBJ2-5,TGTGCCAGCAGCTTAGGGACTAGCGGCCAAGAGACCCAGTACTTC,CASSLGTSGQETQYF
NA,TRBV18,NA,TRBJ1-4,TGTGCCAGCTCATTTACGGTGGCCGCTAATGAAAAACTGTTTTTT,CASSFTVAANEKLFF
NA,TRBV6-5,few,TRBJ2-5,TGTGCCAGCAGTTACGGGACCCGAGGGAACAATGAGCAGTACTTC,CASSYGTRGNNEQYF
NA,TRBV20-1,few,TRBJ2-3,TGCAGTGCTAGAGATCTCACAGGACCCCGAGACACAGATACGCAGTATTTT,CSARDLTGPRDTDTQYF
NA,TRBV12-3/TRBV12-4,NA,TRBJ2-3,TGTGCCAGCACCAAAGGCGGATTGGCCACAGATACGCAGTATTTT,CASTKGGLATDTQYF
NA,TRBV11-1,NA,TRBJ2-3,TGTGTCAGCAGCTCCCGCCGGGACGGGAGCACAGATACGCAGTATTTT,CVSSSRRDGSTDTQYF
NA,TRBV20-1,many,TRBJ1-1,TGCAGTGCTAAGGACGAGGGGGTCGACACTGAAGCTTTCTTT,CSAKDEGVDTEAFF
NA,TRBV29-1,NA,TRBJ1-1,TGCAGCGCGGACCCACAGGGCTTGGGTAACACTGAAGCTTTCTTT,CSADPQGLGNTEAFF
NA,TRBV14,NA,TRBJ2-7,TGTGCCAGCAGCCAATACACTGGCTACGAGCAGTACTTC,CASSQYTGYEQYF
NA,TRBV11-2,NA,TRBJ2-4,TGTGCCAGCAGCTTAGGGGTCAACCGATTAGCCAAAAACATTCAGTACTTC,CASSLGVNRLAKNIQYF
TRBD2,TRBV4-1,NA,TRBJ2-3,TGCGCCAGCAGCCAAGGACTAGCGGGGGCCTCTAGCACAGATACGCAGTATTTT,CASSQGLAGASSTDTQYF
TRBD2,TRBV9,NA,TRBJ2-5,TGTGCCAGCAGCGTAGAGGCGGGAGGGGGGGAGACCCAGTACTTC,CASSVEAGGGETQYF
NA,TRBV21-1,few,TRBJ2-2,TGTGCCAGCAACCAGGAGGGGTACACCGGGGAGCTGTTTTTT,CASNQEGYTGELFF
NA,TRBV6-5,few,TRBJ2-7,TGTGCCAGCAGTTACGGCGGGGACAGTCCCTACGAGCAGTACTTC,CASSYGGDSPYEQYF
NA,TRBV7-9,NA,TRBJ1-2,TGTGCCAGCAGCTCACGTGGGGGGCGCGGGGACTATGGCTACACCTTC,CASSSRGGRGDYGYTF
NA,TRBV5-1,few,TRBJ2-3,TGCGCCAGCACCCCGACGGTTAGCATAGATACGCAGTATTTT,CASTPTVSIDTQYF
NA,TRBV20-1,NA,TRBJ1-6,TGCAGTGCTTGTACTTTAAAATCCGATGGTTCACCCCTCCACTTT,CSACTLKSDGSPLHF
TRBD1,TRBV29-1,NA,TRBJ1-1,TGCAGCGGCAGGACAGGGGGGAACACTGAAGCTTTCTTT,CSGRTGGNTEAFF
TRBD2,TRBV12-3/TRBV12-4,once,TRBJ2-5,TGTGCCAGCTATGGGACTAGCGGGGGCGACGACCAAGGGACCCAGTACTTC,CASYGTSGGDDQGTQYF
NA,TRBV7-3,NA,TRBJ2-2,TGTGCCAGCAGCCCCCGCTACGGGGAGCTGTTTTTT,CASSPRYGELFF